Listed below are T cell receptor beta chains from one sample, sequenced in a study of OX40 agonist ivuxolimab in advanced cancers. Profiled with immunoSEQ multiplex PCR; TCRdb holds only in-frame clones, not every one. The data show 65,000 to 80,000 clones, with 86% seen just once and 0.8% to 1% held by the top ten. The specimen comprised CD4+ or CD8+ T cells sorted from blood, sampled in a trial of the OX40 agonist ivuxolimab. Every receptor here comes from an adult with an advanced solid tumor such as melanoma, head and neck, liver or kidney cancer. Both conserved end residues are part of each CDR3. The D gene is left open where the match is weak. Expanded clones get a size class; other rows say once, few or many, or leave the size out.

cdr3_aa: CASSQDHGVAGELFF
cdr3_nt: TGCGCCAGCAGCCAAGATCATGGGGTGGCCGGGGAGCTGTTTTTT
v_call: TRBV4-1
j_call: TRBJ2-2
clone_size: .
d_call: .

cdr3_aa: CAWSVMGRGEQYF
cdr3_nt: TGTGCCTGGAGTGTAATGGGACGTGGCGAGCAGTACTTC
v_call: TRBV30
j_call: TRBJ2-7
clone_size: .
d_call: .

cdr3_aa: CASSIGDTQYF
cdr3_nt: TGTGCCAGTAGTATCGGGGATACGCAGTATTTT
v_call: TRBV19
j_call: TRBJ2-3
clone_size: .
d_call: .

cdr3_aa: CAWGTVEQYF
cdr3_nt: TGTGCCTGGGGGACCGTGGAGCAGTACTTC
v_call: TRBV30
j_call: TRBJ2-7
clone_size: once
d_call: .

cdr3_aa: CATSAGLAGNEQYF
cdr3_nt: TGTGCCACCTCAGCGGGCCTAGCGGGAAACGAGCAGTACTTC
v_call: TRBV19
j_call: TRBJ2-7
clone_size: .
d_call: TRBD2

cdr3_aa: CASRIGVSRELFF
cdr3_nt: TGTGCCAGCAGGATAGGGGTTAGCCGGGAGCTGTTTTTT
v_call: TRBV6-5
j_call: TRBJ2-2
clone_size: .
d_call: .

cdr3_aa: CASRQGAEAFF
cdr3_nt: TGTGCCAGCAGACAGGGGGCTGAAGCTTTCTTT
v_call: TRBV6-6
j_call: TRBJ1-1
clone_size: .
d_call: TRBD1

cdr3_aa: CASSLTGRVETQYF
cdr3_nt: TGTGCCAGCAGTTTAACAGGGCGGGTGGAGACCCAGTACTTC
v_call: TRBV28
j_call: TRBJ2-5
clone_size: .
d_call: .

cdr3_aa: CASGLYGGPYGYTF
cdr3_nt: TGTGCTAGTGGTTTGTACGGGGGGCCCTATGGCTACACCTTC
v_call: TRBV12-5
j_call: TRBJ1-2
clone_size: .
d_call: .

cdr3_aa: CSAYTGGGYTF
cdr3_nt: TGCAGTGCTTATACAGGGGGTGGCTACACCTTC
v_call: TRBV20-1
j_call: TRBJ1-2
clone_size: .
d_call: TRBD1

cdr3_aa: CASSRLVRAAGYGYTF
cdr3_nt: TGCGCCAGCAGCCGGTTAGTGAGGGCCGCTGGCTATGGCTACACCTTC
v_call: TRBV4-3
j_call: TRBJ1-2
clone_size: .
d_call: .

cdr3_aa: CASETGRPPYEQYF
cdr3_nt: TGTGCCAGCGAGACAGGGCGTCCTCCCTACGAGCAGTACTTC
v_call: TRBV6-6
j_call: TRBJ2-7
clone_size: .
d_call: TRBD1

cdr3_aa: CASRHGLAGTDTQYF
cdr3_nt: TGTGCCAGCAGGCACGGACTAGCGGGCACAGATACGCAGTATTTT
v_call: TRBV6-5
j_call: TRBJ2-3
clone_size: .
d_call: TRBD2

cdr3_aa: CAISITGDGNQPQHF
cdr3_nt: TGTGCCATCAGTATAACAGGGGATGGCAATCAGCCCCAGCATTTT
v_call: TRBV10-3
j_call: TRBJ1-5
clone_size: .
d_call: TRBD1

cdr3_aa: CASSIGTRGGGNIQYF
cdr3_nt: TGTGCCAGTAGTATCGGGACTAGGGGTGGGGGGAACATTCAGTACTTC
v_call: TRBV19
j_call: TRBJ2-4
clone_size: .
d_call: TRBD2

cdr3_aa: CASGNYGFMNTEAFF
cdr3_nt: TGTGCCAGTGGAAACTACGGGTTCATGAACACTGAAGCTTTCTTT
v_call: TRBV19
j_call: TRBJ1-1
clone_size: .
d_call: .

cdr3_aa: CASSLQRADEQYF
cdr3_nt: TGTGCCAGTAGTTTACAACGGGCGGACGAGCAGTACTTC
v_call: TRBV19
j_call: TRBJ2-7
clone_size: .
d_call: .

cdr3_aa: CASSEERARNEKLFF
cdr3_nt: TGTGCCAGCAGTGAAGAGCGGGCGCGGAATGAAAAACTGTTTTTT
v_call: TRBV6-1
j_call: TRBJ1-4
clone_size: .
d_call: .

cdr3_aa: CASSPSGAAPGANVLTF
cdr3_nt: TGTGCCAGCAGCCCATCAGGGGCTGCGCCTGGGGCCAACGTCCTGACTTTC
v_call: TRBV7-3
j_call: TRBJ2-6
clone_size: few
d_call: .

cdr3_aa: CASSLERVYGYTF
cdr3_nt: TGTGCCAGCAGCTTGGAGAGGGTTTATGGCTACACCTTC
v_call: TRBV5-5
j_call: TRBJ1-2
clone_size: .
d_call: .

cdr3_aa: CASRSTSGSWNEQFF
cdr3_nt: TGCGCCAGCAGAAGCACTAGCGGGAGTTGGAATGAGCAGTTCTTC
v_call: TRBV5-1
j_call: TRBJ2-1
clone_size: few
d_call: TRBD2

cdr3_aa: CASSLAGLNTEAFF
cdr3_nt: TGTGCCAGCAGCTTAGCTGGGCTGAACACTGAAGCTTTCTTT
v_call: TRBV7-8
j_call: TRBJ1-1
clone_size: .
d_call: .

cdr3_aa: CASSQESRGVGGYTF
cdr3_nt: TGCGCCAGCAGCCAAGAGTCTCGAGGGGTGGGTGGCTACACCTTC
v_call: TRBV4-3
j_call: TRBJ1-2
clone_size: .
d_call: .

cdr3_aa: CASSFGQGSYGYTF
cdr3_nt: TGTGCCAGCAGCTTCGGACAGGGCTCTTATGGCTACACCTTC
v_call: TRBV11-1
j_call: TRBJ1-2
clone_size: .
d_call: TRBD1

cdr3_aa: CASSLYSYNEQFF
cdr3_nt: TGTGCCAGCAGTTTATACTCCTACAATGAGCAGTTCTTC
v_call: TRBV7-2
j_call: TRBJ2-1
clone_size: .
d_call: .

cdr3_aa: CASSYKFGAEQPQHF
cdr3_nt: TGTGCCAGCAGTTACAAGTTTGGGGCGGAACAGCCCCAGCATTTT
v_call: TRBV6-5
j_call: TRBJ1-5
clone_size: .
d_call: .

cdr3_aa: CASSCPGTADTEAFF
cdr3_nt: TGTGCCAGCAGTTGCCCCGGGACCGCCGACACTGAAGCTTTCTTT
v_call: TRBV6-5
j_call: TRBJ1-1
clone_size: once
d_call: .

cdr3_aa: CASRTPGHYEQYF
cdr3_nt: TGTGCCAGCAGAACTCCGGGACACTACGAGCAGTACTTC
v_call: TRBV7-9
j_call: TRBJ2-7
clone_size: .
d_call: .

cdr3_aa: CASSSGHSNSNQPQHF
cdr3_nt: TGTGCCAGCAGCTCGGGTCATTCCAATAGCAATCAGCCCCAGCATTTT
v_call: TRBV5-6
j_call: TRBJ1-5
clone_size: .
d_call: .

cdr3_aa: CASSFNTGGLEKLFF
cdr3_nt: TGTGCCAGCAGCTTTAATACAGGGGGCTTGGAAAAACTGTTTTTT
v_call: TRBV11-2
j_call: TRBJ1-4
clone_size: .
d_call: TRBD1

cdr3_aa: CASSAGRIDEKLFF
cdr3_nt: TGTGCCAGCAGCGCGGGACGGATAGATGAAAAACTGTTTTTT
v_call: TRBV9
j_call: TRBJ1-4
clone_size: .
d_call: .

cdr3_aa: CASSVGSLATTYNEQFF
cdr3_nt: TGTGCCAGCAGCGTAGGCTCCCTAGCGACGACCTACAATGAGCAGTTCTTC
v_call: TRBV9
j_call: TRBJ2-1
clone_size: .
d_call: .

cdr3_aa: CASSPGTGSFYEQYF
cdr3_nt: TGCGCCAGCAGCCCCGGGACAGGGAGCTTTTACGAGCAGTACTTC
v_call: TRBV5-1
j_call: TRBJ2-7
clone_size: .
d_call: TRBD1

cdr3_aa: CASSLGPTYEQYF
cdr3_nt: TGCGCCAGCAGCCTAGGGCCCACTTACGAGCAGTACTTC
v_call: TRBV4-1
j_call: TRBJ2-7
clone_size: .
d_call: .

cdr3_aa: CASSETGNSPLHF
cdr3_nt: TGTGCCAGCAGCGAAACAGGGAATTCACCCCTCCACTTT
v_call: TRBV7-9
j_call: TRBJ1-6
clone_size: .
d_call: .

cdr3_aa: CASGRGGVGEKLFF
cdr3_nt: TGTGCCAGCGGTCGAGGGGGGGTTGGGGAAAAACTGTTTTTT
v_call: TRBV2
j_call: TRBJ1-4
clone_size: .
d_call: .

cdr3_aa: CASSLEGSYGYTF
cdr3_nt: TGTGCCAGCAGCTTAGAGGGAAGCTATGGCTACACCTTC
v_call: TRBV11-2
j_call: TRBJ1-2
clone_size: .
d_call: .

cdr3_aa: CASTPTGTDHNTIYF
cdr3_nt: TGTGCCAGTACTCCGACAGGGACGGACCATAACACCATATATTTT
v_call: TRBV19
j_call: TRBJ1-3
clone_size: once
d_call: TRBD1

cdr3_aa: CASSPESGSRGEQYF
cdr3_nt: TGTGCCAGCTCACCGGAAAGCGGGAGCCGGGGGGAGCAGTACTTC
v_call: TRBV18
j_call: TRBJ2-7
clone_size: .
d_call: TRBD2

cdr3_aa: CASSVGLNEQFF
cdr3_nt: TGTGCCAGCAGCGTAGGGTTGAATGAGCAGTTCTTC
v_call: TRBV9
j_call: TRBJ2-1
clone_size: .
d_call: .

cdr3_aa: CASSVGLQETQYF
cdr3_nt: TGTGCCAGCAGTGTAGGACTCCAAGAGACCCAGTACTTC
v_call: TRBV2
j_call: TRBJ2-5
clone_size: .
d_call: .

cdr3_aa: CASSIGGLAGGDNEQFF
cdr3_nt: TGTGCCAGTAGTATAGGCGGGCTAGCGGGAGGCGACAATGAGCAGTTCTTC
v_call: TRBV19
j_call: TRBJ2-1
clone_size: .
d_call: TRBD2

cdr3_aa: CASSLAGATGYTF
cdr3_nt: TGTGCCAGCAGCTTAGCAGGGGCCACTGGCTACACCTTC
v_call: TRBV7-2
j_call: TRBJ1-2
clone_size: .
d_call: .

cdr3_aa: CATSRDLNGYTF
cdr3_nt: TGTGCCACCAGCAGAGATCTCAATGGCTACACCTTC
v_call: TRBV15
j_call: TRBJ1-2
clone_size: once
d_call: .

cdr3_aa: CASSMPGLELTGELFF
cdr3_nt: TGTGCCAGCAGCATGCCCGGTTTAGAACTCACCGGGGAGCTGTTTTTT
v_call: TRBV7-9
j_call: TRBJ2-2
clone_size: .
d_call: .

cdr3_aa: CASKYTGATNEKLFF
cdr3_nt: TGTGCCAGCAAATACACAGGGGCGACTAATGAAAAACTGTTTTTT
v_call: TRBV6-1
j_call: TRBJ1-4
clone_size: .
d_call: TRBD1

cdr3_aa: CASSQPGRTGVYEQYF
cdr3_nt: TGCGCCAGCAGCCAACCAGGAAGGACAGGGGTGTACGAGCAGTACTTC
v_call: TRBV4-1
j_call: TRBJ2-7
clone_size: once
d_call: TRBD1

cdr3_aa: CAISRGDSGANVLTF
cdr3_nt: TGTGCCATCAGTCGGGGGGACTCTGGGGCCAACGTCCTGACTTTC
v_call: TRBV10-3
j_call: TRBJ2-6
clone_size: .
d_call: TRBD2

cdr3_aa: CASSLARGGQPQHF
cdr3_nt: TGTGCCAGCAGCTTGGCCAGAGGGGGTCAGCCCCAGCATTTT
v_call: TRBV5-6
j_call: TRBJ1-5
clone_size: .
d_call: .